This is a list of T cell receptor beta chains from one sample in a study of CD8 T cells in Susac syndrome. TCRdb itself ran the immunoSEQ multiplex PCR reads through MiXCR, one entry per CDR3 protein. The sample consists of roughly 200,000 distinct CDR3 sequences, approximately 96% of them appearing once. The sequenced sample was CD4+ T cells from PBMCs. Source of these receptors: a human donor with multiple sclerosis. Both conserved end residues are part of each CDR3. The D gene is left open where the match is weak. Size is omitted from some rows. Given values are once, few, many or a class for expanded clones.

.	TRBV20-1	.	TRBJ1-5	CSASPGTDSNQPQHF	TGCAGTGCTTCCCCTGGGACGGATAGCAATCAGCCCCAGCATTTT
.	TRBV21-1	.	TRBJ1-5	CASSRYSNQPQHF	TGTGCCAGCAGCCGATATAGCAATCAGCCCCAGCATTTT
.	TRBV3-1	.	TRBJ2-7	CASSQVAGGEQYF	TGTGCCAGCAGCCAAGTAGCTGGAGGTGAGCAGTACTTC
.	TRBV29-1	.	TRBJ2-7	CSVSGLSYEQYF	TGCAGCGTTTCGGGGCTCTCCTACGAGCAGTACTTC
TRBD1	TRBV9	.	TRBJ1-2	CASSSGGQANYGYTF	TGTGCCAGCAGCTCAGGGGGACAGGCTAACTATGGCTACACCTTC
.	TRBV29-1	.	TRBJ2-7	CSVSSEDSYEQYF	TGCAGCGTTTCGTCGGAGGACTCCTACGAGCAGTACTTC
TRBD1	TRBV27	.	TRBJ2-6	CASSSRQGAQGANVLTF	TGTGCCAGCAGCTCCCGACAGGGGGCACAGGGGGCCAACGTCCTGACTTTC
.	TRBV20-1	once	TRBJ2-4	CSAPQEGGNIQYF	TGCAGTGCTCCACAGGAAGGGGGAAACATTCAGTACTTC
TRBD2	TRBV3-1	.	TRBJ2-5	CASSLGLVGTQYF	TGTGCCAGCAGCCTCGGACTAGTTGGGACCCAGTACTTC
TRBD1	TRBV9	.	TRBJ2-1	CASGTGGANHNEQFF	TGTGCCAGCGGAACAGGGGGCGCAAATCACAATGAGCAGTTCTTC
TRBD1	TRBV4-1	.	TRBJ2-7	CASSHGQGDSYEQYF	TGCGCCAGCAGCCACGGACAGGGAGATTCCTACGAGCAGTACTTC
TRBD2	TRBV7-8	.	TRBJ2-7	CASSPGRVSGEQYF	TGTGCCAGCAGCCCCGGGAGGGTCTCGGGGGAGCAGTACTTC
.	TRBV27	once	TRBJ1-2	CASSGYRGIGYGYTF	TGTGCCAGCAGTGGATATAGAGGGATCGGCTATGGCTACACCTTC
TRBD2	TRBV9	.	TRBJ2-3	CASSVEAGATTDTQYF	TGTGCCAGCAGCGTAGAAGCGGGGGCGACCACAGATACGCAGTATTTT
.	TRBV4-1	.	TRBJ1-6	CASSRSGDVRASPLHF	TGCGCCAGCAGCCGCTCAGGGGACGTCCGAGCGTCACCCCTCCACTTT
TRBD2	TRBV7-9	.	TRBJ2-7	CASSLRGGYEQYF	TGTGCCAGCAGCTTGCGGGGGGGCTACGAGCAGTACTTC
TRBD1	TRBV25-1	.	TRBJ2-3	CASSGKQGATQYF	TGTGCCAGCAGTGGTAAACAGGGGGCGACGCAGTATTTT
.	TRBV6-2/TRBV6-3	.	TRBJ2-1	CASRFWDGNEQFF	TGTGCCAGCAGATTTTGGGACGGCAATGAGCAGTTCTTC
.	TRBV11-2	.	TRBJ1-5	CASSLSLGQPQHF	TGTGCCAGCAGCCTCTCCCTCGGGCAGCCCCAGCATTTT
.	TRBV20-1	.	TRBJ1-3	CSARVDARASGNTIYF	TGCAGTGCTAGAGTAGACGCCCGGGCCTCTGGAAACACCATATATTTT
.	TRBV18	.	TRBJ1-2	CASSLGDNSYGYTF	TGTGCCAGCTCACTGGGGGACAACTCCTATGGCTACACCTTC
TRBD1	TRBV14	.	TRBJ1-6	CASSHSRGNAPLHF	TGTGCCAGCAGCCACAGCAGGGGGAATGCACCCCTCCACTTT